This is a list of T cell receptor beta chains from one sample in a study of T cell repertoires in cytomegalovirus infection. TCRdb passed the reads through MiXCR, listing each CDR3 protein once. Of hundreds of thousands of distinct CDR3 sequences in the sample, 42% are singletons; the top ten hold 40% to 50%. Their antigen targets remain unknown. The sample here was cultured PBMCs, taken from culture after CMV antigen stimulation. The receptors come from a human donor in good health (CMV status not recorded). Some clones in this sample may be carry-over from other donors' samples. CDR3s include the opening cysteine and the closing phenylalanine or tryptophan. Fields, in order: CDR3 protein, CDR3 DNA, J gene, V gene, clone size, D gene. The D gene is left open where the match is weak. The size field is filled for only some rows; it gives once, few, many or a size class.

CDR3aa: CASSWVGTGSTNEQFF; CDR3nt: TGTGCCAGCAGCTGGGTGGGGACAGGGTCGACCAATGAGCAGTTCTTC; j_gene: TRBJ2-1; v_gene: TRBV7-2; abundance: NA; d_gene: TRBD1
CDR3aa: CASSRWDPGLDTIYF; CDR3nt: TGTGCCAGCAGTAGATGGGACCCAGGGTTGGACACCATATATTTT; j_gene: TRBJ1-3; v_gene: TRBV7-2; abundance: NA; d_gene: NA
CDR3aa: CASSPMGQPNTEAFF; CDR3nt: TGTGCCAGCAGTCCAATGGGACAGCCGAACACTGAAGCTTTCTTT; j_gene: TRBJ1-1; v_gene: TRBV2; abundance: few; d_gene: TRBD1
CDR3aa: CASSLGPGGDNEQFF; CDR3nt: TGTGCCAGCAGCTTAGGGCCGGGTGGAGACAATGAGCAGTTCTTC; j_gene: TRBJ2-1; v_gene: TRBV7-4; abundance: NA; d_gene: NA
CDR3aa: CASSYSVGTGLMNEQFF; CDR3nt: TGTGCCAGCAGTTACTCGGTCGGGACAGGGTTGATGAATGAGCAGTTCTTC; j_gene: TRBJ2-1; v_gene: TRBV6-2/TRBV6-3; abundance: NA; d_gene: TRBD1
CDR3aa: CASRSAASHNQPQHF; CDR3nt: TGTGCCAGCAGAAGCGCCGCAAGTCACAATCAGCCCCAGCATTTT; j_gene: TRBJ1-5; v_gene: TRBV7-6; abundance: few; d_gene: NA
CDR3aa: CASSYPGRGSTDTQYF; CDR3nt: TGTGCCAGCAGTTACCCCGGTCGGGGGAGCACAGATACGCAGTATTTT; j_gene: TRBJ2-3; v_gene: TRBV6-2/TRBV6-3; abundance: few; d_gene: NA
CDR3aa: CAVEIGATYNEQFF; CDR3nt: TGCGCCGTGGAAATTGGAGCTACCTACAATGAGCAGTTCTTC; j_gene: TRBJ2-1; v_gene: TRBV23-1; abundance: NA; d_gene: NA
CDR3aa: CASSLIRNEQFF; CDR3nt: TGTGCCAGCAGTTTGATCCGCAATGAGCAGTTCTTC; j_gene: TRBJ2-1; v_gene: TRBV12-3/TRBV12-4; abundance: few; d_gene: NA
CDR3aa: CASSLLQGSDTQYF; CDR3nt: TGTGCCAGCAGCTTATTGCAGGGGAGCGATACGCAGTATTTT; j_gene: TRBJ2-3; v_gene: TRBV7-6; abundance: NA; d_gene: NA
CDR3aa: CASSFRRNQETQYF; CDR3nt: TGTGCCAGCAGTTTCCGCCGCAATCAAGAGACCCAGTACTTC; j_gene: TRBJ2-5; v_gene: TRBV28; abundance: NA; d_gene: NA
CDR3aa: CASSQAQGRRYEQFF; CDR3nt: TGCGCCAGCAGCCAAGCTCAGGGTCGACGTTATGAGCAGTTCTTC; j_gene: TRBJ2-1; v_gene: TRBV4-1; abundance: NA; d_gene: NA
CDR3aa: CASRGGESSYNEQFF; CDR3nt: TGCGCCAGCAGAGGGGGCGAAAGCTCCTACAATGAGCAGTTCTTC; j_gene: TRBJ2-1; v_gene: TRBV10-2; abundance: NA; d_gene: TRBD1
CDR3aa: CATSDPQLGTGELFF; CDR3nt: TGTGCCACCAGTGATCCCCAACTAGGGACCGGGGAGCTGTTTTTT; j_gene: TRBJ2-2; v_gene: TRBV24-1; abundance: NA; d_gene: NA
CDR3aa: CASSSQLNSYNEQFF; CDR3nt: TGTGCCAGTAGTTCCCAATTGAACTCCTACAATGAGCAGTTCTTC; j_gene: TRBJ2-1; v_gene: TRBV19; abundance: NA; d_gene: NA
CDR3aa: CAISDEREAQDEQFF; CDR3nt: TGTGCCATCAGTGACGAGCGGGAGGCCCAGGATGAGCAGTTCTTC; j_gene: TRBJ2-1; v_gene: TRBV10-3; abundance: few; d_gene: TRBD2
CDR3aa: CASSQDGTYRSLGGYGYTF; CDR3nt: TGCGCCAGCAGCCAAGATGGGACATACCGATCCTTGGGTGGCTATGGCTACACCTTC; j_gene: TRBJ1-2; v_gene: TRBV4-3; abundance: few; d_gene: NA
CDR3aa: CASTISYIYTQYF; CDR3nt: TGTGCCAGCACAATCTCCTATATCTATACGCAGTATTTT; j_gene: TRBJ2-3; v_gene: TRBV7-2; abundance: few; d_gene: NA
CDR3aa: CASSIGSGLAGVDEQYF; CDR3nt: TGTGCCAGTAGTATAGGTTCAGGACTAGCGGGAGTTGACGAGCAGTACTTC; j_gene: TRBJ2-7; v_gene: TRBV19; abundance: NA; d_gene: TRBD2
CDR3aa: CASSPEGQSQEKLFF; CDR3nt: TGTGCCAGCAGCCCAGAGGGACAGAGCCAGGAAAAACTGTTTTTT; j_gene: TRBJ1-4; v_gene: TRBV7-2; abundance: many; d_gene: TRBD1
CDR3aa: CASSLVGSRQETQYF; CDR3nt: TGTGCCAGCAGCTTAGTTGGCTCCAGGCAAGAGACCCAGTACTTC; j_gene: TRBJ2-5; v_gene: TRBV7-6; abundance: NA; d_gene: NA
CDR3aa: CASSFTDNQPQHF; CDR3nt: TGTGCCAGCAGCTTTACGGACAATCAGCCCCAGCATTTT; j_gene: TRBJ1-5; v_gene: TRBV7-8; abundance: NA; d_gene: NA
CDR3aa: CSARAWTPQDTGELFF; CDR3nt: TGCAGTGCTAGGGCTTGGACACCTCAAGACACCGGGGAGCTGTTTTTT; j_gene: TRBJ2-2; v_gene: TRBV20-1; abundance: NA; d_gene: NA
CDR3aa: CASRTYRGRNYGYTF; CDR3nt: TGTGCCAGCAGGACCTACAGGGGACGGAACTATGGCTACACCTTC; j_gene: TRBJ1-2; v_gene: TRBV27; abundance: NA; d_gene: TRBD1
CDR3aa: CASRSTLGGANVLTF; CDR3nt: TGTGCCAGCAGGAGTACCCTGGGTGGGGCCAACGTCCTGACTTTC; j_gene: TRBJ2-6; v_gene: TRBV12-3/TRBV12-4; abundance: few; d_gene: NA
CDR3aa: CASSAWQIYGYTF; CDR3nt: TGTGCCAGCAGTGCCTGGCAGATCTATGGCTACACCTTC; j_gene: TRBJ1-2; v_gene: TRBV2; abundance: NA; d_gene: NA
CDR3aa: CASRKPGQGTTF; CDR3nt: TGTGCCAGCAGGAAACCGGGACAGGGGACCACCTTC; j_gene: TRBJ1-2; v_gene: TRBV7-2; abundance: NA; d_gene: TRBD1
CDR3aa: CASSTRQGRIGTEAFF; CDR3nt: TGTGCCAGTAGTACCAGACAGGGACGAATTGGCACTGAAGCTTTCTTT; j_gene: TRBJ1-1; v_gene: TRBV19; abundance: NA; d_gene: TRBD1
CDR3aa: CASSFSVGWGLEKLFF; CDR3nt: TGTGCCAGCAGCTTCTCGGTTGGATGGGGCCTTGAAAAACTGTTTTTT; j_gene: TRBJ1-4; v_gene: TRBV11-2; abundance: NA; d_gene: NA
CDR3aa: CASTFSGAGNTIYF; CDR3nt: TGTGCCAGCACCTTCTCAGGCGCTGGAAACACCATATATTTT; j_gene: TRBJ1-3; v_gene: TRBV7-2; abundance: few; d_gene: NA
CDR3aa: CASSLARGNTIYF; CDR3nt: TGTGCCAGCAGCCTAGCCAGGGGAAACACCATATATTTT; j_gene: TRBJ1-3; v_gene: TRBV12-3/TRBV12-4; abundance: NA; d_gene: NA
CDR3aa: CASSLGTTSGRLSYNEQFF; CDR3nt: TGTGCCAGCAGTTTAGGTACGACTAGCGGGAGATTGTCCTACAATGAGCAGTTCTTC; j_gene: TRBJ2-1; v_gene: TRBV12-3/TRBV12-4; abundance: few; d_gene: TRBD2
CDR3aa: CASSFRLAGAWDNEQFF; CDR3nt: TGTGCCAGCAGCTTTCGGCTAGCGGGAGCATGGGACAATGAGCAGTTCTTC; j_gene: TRBJ2-1; v_gene: TRBV7-2; abundance: few; d_gene: TRBD2
CDR3aa: CATSSLTGANTGELFF; CDR3nt: TGTGCCACCAGCAGTCTCACAGGGGCGAACACCGGGGAGCTGTTTTTT; j_gene: TRBJ2-2; v_gene: TRBV15; abundance: NA; d_gene: TRBD1
CDR3aa: CASSVAVLEDQETQYF; CDR3nt: TGTGCCAGCAGCGTAGCTGTCCTTGAAGATCAAGAGACCCAGTACTTC; j_gene: TRBJ2-5; v_gene: TRBV9; abundance: NA; d_gene: NA
CDR3aa: CASSPRFYSGNTIYF; CDR3nt: TGTGCCAGCAGCCCAAGATTTTATTCTGGAAACACCATATATTTT; j_gene: TRBJ1-3; v_gene: TRBV7-2; abundance: many; d_gene: NA
CDR3aa: CSARGSDTQYF; CDR3nt: TGCAGCGCTCGCGGTTCAGATACGCAGTATTTT; j_gene: TRBJ2-3; v_gene: TRBV29-1; abundance: few; d_gene: NA
CDR3aa: CASSLAASGRFYNEQFF; CDR3nt: TGTGCCAGCAGCTTAGCGGCTAGCGGGAGGTTCTACAATGAGCAGTTCTTC; j_gene: TRBJ2-1; v_gene: TRBV7-2; abundance: NA; d_gene: TRBD2
CDR3aa: CASSWGRKDTQYF; CDR3nt: TGTGCCAGCAGCTGGGGACGAAAGGATACGCAGTATTTT; j_gene: TRBJ2-3; v_gene: TRBV7-2; abundance: NA; d_gene: NA
CDR3aa: CASRSHGETQYF; CDR3nt: TGTGCCAGCAGGAGCCATGGGGAGACCCAGTACTTC; j_gene: TRBJ2-5; v_gene: TRBV2; abundance: NA; d_gene: NA
CDR3aa: CASSQSRLGYEQYF; CDR3nt: TGCGCCAGCAGCCAAAGCCGATTGGGCTACGAGCAGTACTTC; j_gene: TRBJ2-7; v_gene: TRBV4-3; abundance: few; d_gene: NA
CDR3aa: CASSPGTSGHEQFF; CDR3nt: TGTGCCAGCAGTCCCGGGACTAGTGGGCATGAGCAGTTCTTC; j_gene: TRBJ2-1; v_gene: TRBV6-2/TRBV6-3; abundance: NA; d_gene: TRBD2
CDR3aa: CASSQPLGSLHF; CDR3nt: TGCGCCAGCAGCCAACCTTTGGGGTCCCTCCACTTT; j_gene: TRBJ1-6; v_gene: TRBV4-1; abundance: NA; d_gene: NA